These T cell receptor beta chains were read from a single sample in a study of technical replicates of blood from several donors. Assay used: immunoSEQ multiplex PCR; TCRdb lists only in-frame clones, some missing. The top ten hold more than 4.5% of the sample, which has some 64,000 clones, 75% to 90% seen once. Sequencing input: PBMCs. These receptors were taken from a human donor in good health. Some clones in this sample may be carry-over from other donors' samples. Both conserved end residues are part of each CDR3. Fields, in order: J gene, D gene, clone size, V gene, CDR3 DNA, CDR3 protein. The D gene is left open where the match is weak. The size entry is marked missing in some rows and otherwise reads once, few, many or a size class.

>TRBJ2-2|TRBD1|NA|TRBV30
TGTGCCTGGAGGATAGGGGGCGTCACTTCCGGGGAGCTGTTTTTT
CAWRIGGVTSGELFF
>TRBJ2-5|TRBD2|few|TRBV7-8
TGTGCCAGCAGCTTAAGGATCCTTGTTAGCGGGGGGATGGAGACCCAGTACTTC
CASSLRILVSGGMETQYF
>TRBJ1-1|TRBD1|NA|TRBV15
TGTGCCACCAGCACCCCCAGGACAGGGAGCACTGAAGCTTTCTTT
CATSTPRTGSTEAFF
>TRBJ1-5|TRBD1|NA|TRBV4-3
TGCGCCAGCAGCCAGCACAGGGGACGCAATCAGCCCCAGCATTTT
CASSQHRGRNQPQHF
>TRBJ1-4|NA|few|TRBV7-9
TGTGCCATCGGTGAAAAACTGTTTTTT
CAIGEKLFF
>TRBJ2-2|NA|NA|TRBV7-3
TGTGCCAGCAGCTTAGTACCCATCAGCGGGAACACCGGGGAGCTGTTTTTT
CASSLVPISGNTGELFF
>TRBJ2-7|TRBD1|NA|TRBV19
TGTGCCAGTAGTATTCGGGACAGGGCCTACGAGCAGTACTTC
CASSIRDRAYEQYF
>TRBJ1-1|NA|few|TRBV7-9
TGTGCCAGCAGCTCAAAGACAGCATTTGAAGCTTTCTTT
CASSSKTAFEAFF
>TRBJ1-1|NA|NA|TRBV5-1
TGCGCCAGCAGCACTGGGTTTTTGGAGAGGAACACTGAAGCTTTCTTT
CASSTGFLERNTEAFF
>TRBJ1-2|TRBD1|NA|TRBV7-2
TGTGCCAGCAAGTCACCGGGACAGGGAAACTATGGCTACACCTTC
CASKSPGQGNYGYTF
>TRBJ2-1|TRBD2|NA|TRBV6-6
TGTGCCAGCAGTTACTCGAGACTAGCGGGAGGCAATGAGCAGTTCTTC
CASSYSRLAGGNEQFF
>TRBJ2-3|NA|NA|TRBV7-2
TGTGCCAGCAGCTTACTAGCGTCAGGCACAGATACGCAGTATTTT
CASSLLASGTDTQYF
>TRBJ1-4|NA|once|TRBV23-1
TGCGCCAGCAGTCCCCCGGGGGACCGCTGGAGAGAAAAACTGTTTTTT
CASSPPGDRWREKLFF